This TCR beta chain was obtained from a study of OX40 agonist ivuxolimab in advanced cancers. The ends lost 4 bases at V and 4 bases at J; junction bases unmatched: 6. The CDR3 totals 14 residues. Germline V gives CDR1 SQVTM, CDR2 ANQGSEA. Profiling relied on immunoSEQ multiplex PCR, and the TCRdb table lists in-frame clones only, not all of them. The table lists fewer than 50,000 clones, about nine tenths of them singletons. This sequence joins TRBV29-1 and TRBJ2-3, with TRBD1 matching over 9 bases. Sequencing used CD4+ or CD8+ T cells sorted from blood, obtained in a trial of the OX40 agonist ivuxolimab. The TCR sequence derives from an adult with an advanced solid tumor such as melanoma, head and neck, liver or kidney cancer. For the CDR3, the DNA is TGCAGCGTTGCCGGGACAGGGAATCCAGATACGCAGTATTTT. As protein: CSVAGTGNPDTQYF.